This T cell receptor beta chain stems from a study of blood T cell repertoires in COVID-19. Germline lookup yields CDR1 SGHVT and CDR2 SQSDAQ. V lost 0 bases and J lost 2, with 14 bases in between. This CDR3 spans 16 amino acids. In the original analysis: Counts of nucleated cells, estimated from reference gene primer amplification, were obtained. Data came from immunoSEQ multiplex PCR; TCRdb stores just in-frame clones and leaves some out. From that table come the V and J calls and clone size; the DNA was used to work out D and trimming. Found here are approximately 300,000 clones, approximately 89% of them singletons; the top ten hold about 2.7%. Participants, roughly 18 to 90 years old, spanned 24 US areas. Self-reported history from a screening survey and questionnaire set each donor's cohort. What the recovered Cohort 3 donors had was two negative PCRs, clearance, or symptom resolution.

This receptor was taken from a woman in her late teens or twenties who had recovered from COVID-19. Sequencing was done on a sample of PBMCs or T cells enriched from blood (not recorded which). This chain uses TRBV7-4 with TRBJ2-7; D not resolved. CDR3 in amino acids: CASSLAPGTPPYEQYF. The CDR3 DNA sequence: TGTGCCAGCAGCTTAGCCCCCGGTACGCCCCCCTACGAGCAGTACTTC.